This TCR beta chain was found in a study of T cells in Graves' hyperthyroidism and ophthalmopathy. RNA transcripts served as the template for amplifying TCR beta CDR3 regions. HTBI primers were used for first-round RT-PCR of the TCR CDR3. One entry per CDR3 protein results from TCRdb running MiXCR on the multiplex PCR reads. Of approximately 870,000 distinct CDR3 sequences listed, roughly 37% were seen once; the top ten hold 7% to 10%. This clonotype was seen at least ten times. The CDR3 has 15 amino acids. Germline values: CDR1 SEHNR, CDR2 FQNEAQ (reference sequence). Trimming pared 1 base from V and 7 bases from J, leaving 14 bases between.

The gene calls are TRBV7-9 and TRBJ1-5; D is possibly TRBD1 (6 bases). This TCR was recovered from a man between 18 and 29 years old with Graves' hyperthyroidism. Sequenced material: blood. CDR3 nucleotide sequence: TGTGCCAGCAGCTTAGAAGAAGGGGGTAACCAGCCCCAGCATTTT. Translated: CASSLEEGGNQPQHF.